This section outlines one TCR beta chain sequence together with its context. Its antigen is unidentified. The sample comes from a study of cytomegalovirus exposure and HLA in healthy donors. Study conclusions and caveats: No immune exposure information besides CMV serostatus was available. Judged likely to be a sequencing artifact was a cluster of highly shared sequence variants.

PCR used 60 Vbeta primers and 13 Jbeta primers. Using immunoSEQ multiplex PCR, the repertoire was profiled, and TCRdb retains in-frame clones only, with some absent. The table lists under 150,000 clones, around 81% of them singletons. In nominal health when sampled, donors likely had unrecorded immune exposures nonetheless. This CDR3 comprises 17 residues. Looked up from germline, CDR1 is MDHEN and CDR2 is SYDVKM. The germline V and J ends were trimmed by 7 bases and 0 bases, with 21 bases remaining between them. This receptor was identified in a woman in her 30s in good health and CMV-seronegative. What was sequenced was PBMCs. The rearrangement uses TRBV28 and TRBJ1-1, with D tentatively TRBD1 (5 bases). CDR3: CASTQRGGLAMNTEAFF. CDR3 DNA: TGTGCCAGCACCCAAAGGGGAGGGCTGGCCATGAACACTGAAGCTTTCTTT.